What follows is one T cell receptor beta chain and its context. Its antigen is currently unknown. Some clones are missing from TCRdb's copy, which holds only in-frame ones; the method was immunoSEQ multiplex PCR. The sample comprises about 49,000 clones, around 94% of which are singletons, and over 1.3% rests with the top ten. These data originate in a study of cytomegalovirus exposure and HLA in healthy donors. Study details: The same platform was used for the approximately 120 validation repertoires as for the 666 first-cohort repertoires, as reported in a later analysis.

While the first cohort had fewer than 850 subjects, the donors belonged to the separate validation cohort of roughly 130 subjects. Regarding the study as a whole: The authors listed 150 to 200 TCR beta chains as cytomegalovirus-associated.

This sequence was found in a man aged 18 to 29 in good health and CMV-seronegative. The source material was PBMCs.

The CDR3 sequence is CASSFVGGSGELFF. CDR3 DNA: TGTGCCAGCAGCTTTGTTGGGGGCTCCGGGGAGCTGTTTTTT. The chain links TRBV7-2 to TRBJ2-2; tentatively, D is TRBD1 (6 bases). The CDR3 spans 14 residues. Deletions cut 3 bases from V and 6 bases from J, with 11 bases between. The germline V gene has CDR1 SGHTA and CDR2 FQGNSA.